Shown below are 31 T cell receptor beta chains from a single sample sequenced in a study of T cells after somatic rescue of genetic block (dated by TCRdb to the early 2020s). To prepare the library, the immunoSEQ multiplex PCR assay was applied. TCRdb limited this immuneACCESS table to in-frame rearrangements with V and J called. A share of clones is missing; checked studies link under half to unresolved V genes, and the rest is unexplained. This sample is represented by 67,000 or so clones; approximately 91% of them were singletons. The ten largest clones take up less than 3.5% of the sample. The material sequenced was peripheral blood mononuclear cells (PBMCs). Receptor source: a man aged 30-40 years.

V is TRBV7-9 and J is TRBJ1-2, with 7 bases aligning to TRBD1. CDR3 length equals 13 residues. The germline CDR1 and CDR2 sequences are SEHNR and FQNEAQ (reference sequence). V gave up 4 bases and J gave up 4 bases; unmatched junction bases: 3. CDR3 protein: CASSWGQSYGYTF. The CDR3 DNA follows: TGTGCCAGCAGCTGGGGACAGTCCTATGGCTACACCTTC.

This clone has just one count. This chain uses TRBV6-5 with TRBJ2-1; a weak D match, TRBD1 (6 bases). The CDR3 length is 15 residues. V shed 6 bases and J shed 9 bases, with 21 bases lying between them. Germline CDR1 is MNHEY and CDR2 is SVGAGI. DNA for the CDR3: TGTGCCAGCAGCACGACACCTTACAGGGTGGGTGAGCAGTTCTTC. Encoded protein: CASSTTPYRVGEQFF.

This rearrangement joins TRBV4-3 to TRBJ1-6; D is unclear. CDR3 length: 15 residues. Germline V gene sequence: CDR1 LGHNA, CDR2 YSLEER. The V end lost 1 base, the J end lost 4 bases, and 8 bases lay between the germline ends. The CDR3 is CASSQGGNYNSPLHF. The CDR3 DNA reads as TGCGCCAGCAGCCAAGGAGGAAATTATAATTCACCCCTCCACTTT.

CDR3 sequence (DNA): TGTGCCTGGAGATCTTTAGGACAGGGCCCCTACGAGCAGTACTTC. This encodes CAWRSLGQGPYEQYF. The V and J genes are TRBV30 and TRBJ2-7, with 8 bases aligning to TRBD1. CDR3 length equals 15 residues. The trim removed 3 bases at V and 2 bases at J, leaving 9 bases unmatched. Germline CDR1 and CDR2: GTSNPN and SVGIG (reference sequence).

The chain uses TRBV30 and TRBJ1-1; D perhaps matches TRBD1 (5 bases). From germline, CDR1 is GTSNPN and CDR2 SVGIG (reference sequence). The V end lost 3 bases, the J end lost 7 bases, and 9 bases lay between the germline ends. The CDR3 has 11 residues. DNA of the CDR3: TGTGCCTGGAGCAGGGAGGTTGAAGCTTTCTTT. Its translation is CAWSREVEAFF.

CDR3 loop: CASSDSQNSGANVLTF. CDR3 nucleotide sequence: TGTGCCAGCAGTGACTCACAAAACTCTGGGGCCAACGTCCTGACTTTC. This chain uses TRBV6-4 with TRBJ2-6; D call uncertain. The CDR3 loop spans 16 amino acids. The germline V gene encodes CDR1 MRHNA and CDR2 SNTAGT. The V gene lost 0 bases and the J gene lost 0 bases, with 6 bases spanning the gap.

The chain links TRBV5-4 to TRBJ1-1; no reliable D call. Germline V CDR1 and CDR2: SGHNT, YYREEE (reference sequence). The CDR3 sequence is 15 residues long. Trimming removed 0 bases from V and 0 bases from J, with 9 bases in between. Written as DNA, the CDR3 is TGTGCCAGCAGCTTGGCCGGAGCGATGAACACTGAAGCTTTCTTT. It yields the protein CASSLAGAMNTEAFF. Full variable domain (missing parts from reference TRBV5-4 and TRBJ1-1): ETGVTQSPTHLIKTRGQQVTLRCSSQSGHNTVSWYQQALGQGPQFIFQYYREEENGRGNFPPRFSGLQFPNYSSELNVNALELDDSALYLCASSLAGAMNTEAFFGQGTRLTVV.

This chain uses TRBV29-1 with TRBJ2-7; D is possibly TRBD1 (6 bases). CDR3 length: 15 residues. With 0 bases removed from V and 2 bases from J, the gap between germline ends came to 14 bases. The germline gives CDR1 SQVTM, CDR2 ANQGSEA. Here the CDR3 DNA reads TGCAGCGTTGAAGATCCCCCGAGGGGGACCTACGAGCAGTACTTC. This encodes CSVEDPPRGTYEQYF.

The chain links TRBV19 to TRBJ1-3, with a possible D match to TRBD1 (6 bases). V was cut by 5 bases and J by 1 base, with 15 bases left in between. The CDR3 is 16 residues long. Germline lookup yields CDR1 LNHDA and CDR2 SQIVND (reference sequence). In nucleotides, the CDR3 is TGTGCCAGTAGTGTTAAAGAACAGGGATCTGGAAACACCATATATTTT. This gives the protein CASSVKEQGSGNTIYF.

The gene calls are TRBV19 and TRBJ1-1, with no clear D. This CDR3 is 14 amino acids long. V lost 1 base to trimming and J lost 1 base, with 7 bases between them. Germline values: CDR1 LNHDA, CDR2 SQIVND (reference sequence). CDR3 protein: CASSIASRNTEAFF. DNA of the CDR3: TGTGCCAGTAGTATAGCCTCCCGGAACACTGAAGCTTTCTTT.

CDR3 amino acids: CASSQGVSEQYF. In DNA form, the CDR3 reads TGCGCCAGCAGCCAGGGGGTGAGCGAGCAGTACTTC. The chain is built from TRBV5-1 and TRBJ2-7; 7 nucleotides align to TRBD1. Unmatched junction bases numbered 4, after V lost 4 bases and J lost 6 bases. Germline V gene lookup returns CDR1 SGHRS and CDR2 YFSETQ. This CDR3 spans 12 amino acids.

The chain is built from TRBV7-6 and TRBJ2-1, with D possibly called TRBD1 or TRBD2 (6 bases each). Trimming removed 6 bases at V and 8 bases at J, with 11 bases between. Germline-derived CDR1 and CDR2 are SGHVS and FNYEAQ. The CDR3 is 12 amino acids. In DNA form, the CDR3 reads TGTGCCAGCAGGAATCGGGGGCATGAGCAGTTCTTC. This gives the protein CASRNRGHEQFF.

The V gene is TRBV4-1, the J gene TRBJ2-5; 12 bases are shared with TRBD2. Germline V gives CDR1 MGHRA, CDR2 YSYEKL. V shed 1 base, J shed 2 bases, and the junction held 5 bases outside the gene matches. The CDR3 consists of 17 residues. The CDR3 nucleotides read TGCGCCAGCAGCCAAGGGGGACTAGCGGGCAGACAAGAGACCCAGTACTTC. Translating gives CASSQGGLAGRQETQYF.

J is TRBJ2-1 and V is TRBV7-6; D gene ambiguous. Germline V lookup: CDR1 SGHVS, CDR2 FNYEAQ. The CDR3 totals 12 residues. V shed 5 bases and J shed 6 bases, with 8 bases lying between them. The CDR3: CASSRGGNEQFF. In nucleotides, the CDR3 is TGTGCCAGCAGCCGAGGTGGCAATGAGCAGTTCTTC.

The rearrangement links TRBV11-2 to TRBJ2-1; D possibly matches TRBD1 or TRBD2 (5 bases each). Germline V gene lookup returns CDR1 SGHAT and CDR2 FQNNGV. The CDR3 spans 16 residues. The ends were cut back, 5 bases at V and 5 bases at J, with 19 bases in the middle. For the CDR3, the DNA is TGTGCCAGCAGCCCCAGTGGGGGTCGGGGTAACAATGAGCAGTTCTTC. This translates into CASSPSGGRGNNEQFF.

CDR3 sequence reads: CASSLPRFTGYEQYF. As DNA, the CDR3 is TGTGCCAGCAGCTTGCCCCGATTTACAGGGTACGAGCAGTACTTC. The chain combines TRBV7-9 with TRBJ2-7, with D perhaps matching TRBD1 (6 bases). The CDR3 covers 15 residues. The germline V and J ends were trimmed by 3 bases and 4 bases, with 16 bases remaining between them. Germline CDR1 SEHNR, CDR2 FQNEAQ (reference sequence).

V gene TRBV19 combines with J gene TRBJ2-1; 9 bases are shared with TRBD2. Germline V gives CDR1 LNHDA, CDR2 SQIVND (reference sequence). The junction had 4 bases not matched to a gene; V was cut back by 3 bases and J by 4 bases. This CDR3 has 15 amino acids. The CDR3 DNA reads as TGTGCCAGTAGTATCGGCGGGAGGGGTTACAATGAGCAGTTCTTC. Translation: CASSIGGRGYNEQFF.

This clone has only one observation. The J gene is TRBJ2-7, the V gene TRBV6-1, with TRBD1 matching over 9 bases. Germline assignment: CDR1 MNHNS and CDR2 SASEGT. After removal of 6 bases from V and 7 bases from J, the junction contained 10 bases not matched to a gene. This CDR3 region has 14 residues. CDR3 residues: CASRKVQGAREQYF. CDR3 DNA sequence: TGTGCCAGCAGAAAGGTACAGGGGGCGAGGGAGCAGTACTTC.

The chain employs TRBV6-4 and TRBJ2-7; no clear D. V lost 0 bases and J lost 4, with 16 bases in between. CDR1 is MRHNA and CDR2 is SNTAGT in the germline V gene. This CDR3 is 16 amino acids long. CDR3 in DNA: TGTGCCAGCAGTGACTCGACCTCATCGACTGGTTACGAGCAGTACTTC. Its translation is CASSDSTSSTGYEQYF.

CDR3 sequence reads: CASRISSTDTQYF. The CDR3 DNA is TGTGCCAGTAGAATCAGCTCCACAGATACGCAGTATTTT. The gene calls are TRBV19 and TRBJ2-3; D unresolved. The ends were cut back, 6 bases at V and 2 bases at J, with 9 bases in the middle. Germline V gives CDR1 LNHDA, CDR2 SQIVND (reference sequence). This CDR3 region has 13 residues.

This clone was observed once. This chain joins TRBV4-3 and TRBJ2-1, with TRBD2 identical over 14 bases. With V trimmed by 3 bases and J by 8 bases, 3 bases remained unmatched. Germline CDR1 and CDR2: LGHNA and YSLEER. The CDR3 is 15 amino acids. The CDR3 region is CASSQGTSGRDEQFF. In nucleotides, the CDR3 is TGCGCCAGCAGCCAGGGGACTAGCGGGAGAGATGAGCAGTTCTTC.

CDR3 bases: TGTGCCAGTAGTCTCGGTGGTGGATCACCCCTCCACTTT. Its protein is CASSLGGGSPLHF. The chain employs TRBV19 and TRBJ1-6; D gene unclear. V was cut by 5 bases and J by 10 bases, with 12 bases left in between. The CDR3 contains 13 residues. CDR1 and CDR2 (germline): LNHDA, SQIVND (reference sequence).

The chain uses TRBV7-2 and TRBJ2-5; the D call may be TRBD1 or TRBD2 (5 bases each). Germline CDR1 is SGHTA and CDR2 is FQGNSA. The ends were cut back, 5 bases at V and 4 bases at J, with 14 bases in the middle. The CDR3 contains 14 residues. The CDR3 loop reads CASSVSGAGETQYF. The CDR3 bases are TGTGCCAGCAGCGTTAGTGGGGCGGGAGAGACCCAGTACTTC.

The count of this clone is one. V and J are TRBV4-3 and TRBJ2-1, with 14 positions matching TRBD2. Germline V gives CDR1 LGHNA, CDR2 YSLEER. Trimming took 2 bases from V and 9 from J; bases not matched to a gene: 3. The CDR3 has 15 amino acids. The DNA for the CDR3 is TGCGCCAGCAGCCAACCGGGACTAGCGGGAGTTGAGCAGTTCTTC. Encoded protein: CASSQPGLAGVEQFF.

The chain combines TRBV4-3 with TRBJ2-1; a possible D gene is TRBD1 (5 bases). This CDR3 has 13 amino acids. The germline V and J ends were trimmed by 3 bases and 7 bases, with 10 bases remaining between them. The germline V gene encodes CDR1 LGHNA and CDR2 YSLEER. The CDR3 sequence: CASSHLRGNEQFF. DNA for the CDR3: TGCGCCAGCAGCCACCTAAGGGGTAATGAGCAGTTCTTC.

The J gene is TRBJ1-1, the V gene TRBV28, with TRBD1 identical over 7 bases. Germline trimming cut 3 bases from V and 13 bases from J; bases unmatched to any gene: 11. This CDR3 is 13 amino acids long. Germline CDR1 and CDR2: MDHEN and SYDVKM. CDR3: CASSLRGRKDGFF. CDR3 DNA: TGTGCCAGCAGTTTGAGGGGGCGTAAGGATGGTTTCTTT.

CDR3 sequence reads: CASHEGGESSYEQYF. The CDR3 bases are TGTGCCAGCCATGAAGGGGGAGAAAGCTCCTACGAGCAGTACTTC. The V gene is TRBV28, the J gene TRBJ2-7; tentatively, D is TRBD1 (6 bases). Germline V lookup: CDR1 MDHEN, CDR2 SYDVKM. V was pared by 8 bases and J by 0 bases, with 17 bases between. The CDR3 loop spans 15 amino acids.

The chain employs TRBV10-2 and TRBJ2-3, with D unresolved. The V gene's germline CDR1 is WSHSY and CDR2 SAAADI. The CDR3 is 13 amino acids. The V end lost 0 bases, the J end lost 6 bases, and 7 bases lay between the germline ends. The CDR3 is CASSESTRDTQYF. CDR3 coding DNA: TGCGCCAGCAGTGAGTCTACCCGGGATACGCAGTATTTT.

This chain connects TRBV5-4 to TRBJ2-7; TRBD2 matches at 9 bases. This CDR3 has 15 amino acids. J gave up 3 bases and V 5 bases, and 9 bases lay outside the gene matches. CDR1 and CDR2 (germline): SGHNT, YYREEE (reference sequence). The CDR3 nucleotides read TGTGCCAGCAGGGGCGGGCCTAGCGGGAACTACGAGCAGTACTTC. It yields the protein CASRGGPSGNYEQYF.

The chain recombines TRBV5-6 with TRBJ1-2; D ambiguous. V was clipped by 0 bases and J by 4 bases, with 7 bases between them. Germline assignment: CDR1 SGHDT and CDR2 YYEEEE. The CDR3 is 13 residues long. The CDR3 DNA reads as TGTGCCAGCAGCTTGGTGGCAGTCTATGGCTACACCTTC. It is translated as CASSLVAVYGYTF.

The rearrangement joins TRBV19 to TRBJ1-2; no firm D call. Germline assignment: CDR1 LNHDA and CDR2 SQIVND (reference sequence). The CDR3 contains 13 residues. Trimming left V 1 base short and J 2 bases short, with 5 bases between. CDR3 DNA sequence: TGTGCCAGTAGTATAGCCGGCAACTATGGCTACACCTTC. Protein: CASSIAGNYGYTF.